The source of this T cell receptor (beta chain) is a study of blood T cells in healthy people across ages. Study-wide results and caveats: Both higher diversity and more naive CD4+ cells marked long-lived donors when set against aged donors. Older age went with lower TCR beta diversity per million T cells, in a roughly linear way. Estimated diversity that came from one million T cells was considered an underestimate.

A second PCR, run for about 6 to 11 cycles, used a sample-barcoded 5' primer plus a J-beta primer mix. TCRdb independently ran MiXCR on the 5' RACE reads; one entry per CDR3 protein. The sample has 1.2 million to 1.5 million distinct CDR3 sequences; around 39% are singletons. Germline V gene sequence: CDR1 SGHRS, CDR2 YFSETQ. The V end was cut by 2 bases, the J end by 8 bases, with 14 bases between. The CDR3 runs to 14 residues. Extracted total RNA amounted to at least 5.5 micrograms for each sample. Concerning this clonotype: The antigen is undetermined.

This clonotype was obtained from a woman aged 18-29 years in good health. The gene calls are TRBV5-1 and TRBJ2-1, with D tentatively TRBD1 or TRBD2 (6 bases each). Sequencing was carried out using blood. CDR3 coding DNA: TGCGCCAGCAGCTTACAGGGAGGAGGTGATGAGCAGTTCTTC. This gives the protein CASSLQGGGDEQFF.